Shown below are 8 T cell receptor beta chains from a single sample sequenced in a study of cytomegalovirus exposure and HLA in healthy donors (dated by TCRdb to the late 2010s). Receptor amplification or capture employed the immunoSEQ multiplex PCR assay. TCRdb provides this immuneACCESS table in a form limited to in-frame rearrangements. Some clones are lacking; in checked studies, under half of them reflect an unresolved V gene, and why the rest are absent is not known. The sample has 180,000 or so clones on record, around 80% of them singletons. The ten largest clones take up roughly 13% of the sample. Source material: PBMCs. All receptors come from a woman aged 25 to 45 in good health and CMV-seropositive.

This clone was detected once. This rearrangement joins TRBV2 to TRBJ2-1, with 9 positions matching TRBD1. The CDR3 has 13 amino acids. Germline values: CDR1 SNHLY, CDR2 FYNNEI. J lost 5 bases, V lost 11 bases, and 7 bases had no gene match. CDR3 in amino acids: CALVQGANNEQFF. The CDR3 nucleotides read TGTGCCCTAGTACAGGGGGCGAACAATGAGCAGTTCTTC.

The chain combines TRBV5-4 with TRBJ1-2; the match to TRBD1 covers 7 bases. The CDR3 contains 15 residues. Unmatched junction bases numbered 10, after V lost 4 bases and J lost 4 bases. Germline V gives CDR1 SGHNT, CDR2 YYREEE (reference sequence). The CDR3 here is CASSSNRGGVYGYTF. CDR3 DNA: TGTGCCAGCAGCAGCAACAGGGGTGGGGTCTATGGCTACACCTTC.

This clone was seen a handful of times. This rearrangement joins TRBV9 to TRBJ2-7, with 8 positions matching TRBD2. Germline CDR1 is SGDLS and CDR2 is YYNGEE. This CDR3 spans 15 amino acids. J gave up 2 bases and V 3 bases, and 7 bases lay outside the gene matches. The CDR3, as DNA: TGTGCCAGCAGCGCTTCCTTAGCGGGGACCTACGAGCAGTACTTC. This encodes CASSASLAGTYEQYF.

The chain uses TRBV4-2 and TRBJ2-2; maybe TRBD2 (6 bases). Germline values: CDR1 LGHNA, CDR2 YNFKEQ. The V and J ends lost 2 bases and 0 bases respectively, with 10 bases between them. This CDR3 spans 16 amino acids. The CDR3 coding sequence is TGTGCCAGCAGCCAAACCCTAGCGACGAACACCGGGGAGCTGTTTTTT. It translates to CASSQTLATNTGELFF.

CDR3 amino acids: CASSRTENTEAFF. CDR3 bases: TGTGCCAGCAGTCGGACAGAGAACACTGAAGCTTTCTTT. The V and J genes are TRBV25-1 and TRBJ1-1; weak D call: TRBD1 (6 bases). The germline V gene encodes CDR1 MGHDK and CDR2 SYGVNS. This CDR3 has 13 amino acids. The ends were cut back, 5 bases at V and 1 base at J, with 8 bases in the middle.

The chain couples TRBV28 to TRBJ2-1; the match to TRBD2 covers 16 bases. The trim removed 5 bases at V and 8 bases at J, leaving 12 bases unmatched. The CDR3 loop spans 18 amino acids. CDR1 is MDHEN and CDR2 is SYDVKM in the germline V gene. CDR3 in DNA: TGTGCCAGCAGTACCGGGACTAGCGGGAGGGCCGGGGGCGATGAGCAGTTCTTC. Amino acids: CASSTGTSGRAGGDEQFF.

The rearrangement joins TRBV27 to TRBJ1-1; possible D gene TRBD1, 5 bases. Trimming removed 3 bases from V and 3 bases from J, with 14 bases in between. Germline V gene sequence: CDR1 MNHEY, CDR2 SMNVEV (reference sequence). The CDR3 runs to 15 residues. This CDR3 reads CASSLGQGAHTEAFF. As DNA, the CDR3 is TGTGCCAGCAGTTTGGGGCAGGGCGCCCACACTGAAGCTTTCTTT.

CDR3 sequence (DNA): TGCGCCAGCAGCTTGGTAGGGGGGGCCTACGAGCAGTACTTC. It translates to CASSLVGGAYEQYF. The chain links TRBV5-1 to TRBJ2-7; D perhaps matches TRBD2 (7 bases). The CDR3 is 14 residues long. V lost 0 bases and J 2 bases, leaving 9 bases between the germline ends. Germline CDR1 reads SGHRS; CDR2 reads YFSETQ.